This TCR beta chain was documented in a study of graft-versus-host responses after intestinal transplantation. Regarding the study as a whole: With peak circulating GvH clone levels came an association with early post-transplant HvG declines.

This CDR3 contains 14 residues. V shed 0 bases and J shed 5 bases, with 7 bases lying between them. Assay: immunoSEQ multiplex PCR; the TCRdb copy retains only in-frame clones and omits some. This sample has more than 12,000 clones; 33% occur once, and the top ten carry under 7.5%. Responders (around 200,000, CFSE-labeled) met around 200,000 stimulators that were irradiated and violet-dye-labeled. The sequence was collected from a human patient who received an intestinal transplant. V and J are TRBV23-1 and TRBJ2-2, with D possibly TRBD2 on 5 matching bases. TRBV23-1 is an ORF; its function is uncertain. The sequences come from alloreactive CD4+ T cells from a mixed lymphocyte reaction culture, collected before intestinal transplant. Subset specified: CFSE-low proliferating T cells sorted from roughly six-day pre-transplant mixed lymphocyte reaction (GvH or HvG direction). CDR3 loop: CASSQSTGTGELFF. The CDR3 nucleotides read TGCGCCAGCAGTCAATCGACGGGAACCGGGGAGCTGTTTTTT.